The present T cell receptor (beta chain) was sequenced within a study of blood T cells in healthy people across ages. Study findings and constraints: Diversity estimates drawn from one million T cells were deemed underestimates.

V was shortened by 1 base and J by 11 bases, with 17 bases between the two germline ends. CDR3 size: 14 residues. Germline-derived CDR1 and CDR2 are SGHDN and FVKESK. This clonotype has only a few counts. Its target is unknown. Sample-barcoded 5' priming and a J-beta primer mix drove a second PCR of about 6 to 11 cycles. Via MiXCR, TCRdb re-called the 5' RACE reads, giving one row per CDR3 protein. The table shows more than 1 million distinct CDR3 sequences, with under 45% occurring only once. This TCR derives from a woman aged 55-75 years in good health. This chain connects TRBV14 to TRBJ2-5; D is unresolved. Input material: blood. The DNA of the CDR3 is TGTGCCAGCAGCCAAGTGCAAGGACCCAGTGAGCAGTACTTC. Protein product: CASSQVQGPSEQYF.